Shown below are 12 T cell receptor beta chains from a single sample sequenced in a study of circulating CD8 cells and anti-PD-1 response in melanoma. Live CD3+CD8+TCRalphabeta+ cells were sorted into four subsets by PD-1 and/or TIGIT. TCR libraries were prepared from around 14 ng of total RNA with the QIAseq Immune Repertoire TCR panel. From the reads, TCRdb called clonotypes with MiXCR, one entry per CDR3 protein. The sample holds about 700 distinct CDR3 sequences, roughly 9.1% seen once. The sequences come from CD8+ T cells from PBMCs, collected at baseline or after one month of anti-PD-1 therapy (not recorded which). All receptors come from a human donor with melanoma.

This clonotype is judged medium-sized. The chain couples TRBV7-2 to TRBJ2-5, with 15 positions matching TRBD2. CDR3 size: 17 residues. Germline CDR1 reads SGHTA; CDR2 reads FQGNSA. V lost 5 bases, J lost 0 bases, and 4 bases stayed unmatched. The CDR3 nucleotides are TGTGCCAGCAGCGGACTAGCGGGGGGGCCTTACCAAGAGACCCAGTACTTC. Encoded protein: CASSGLAGGPYQETQYF. Combining the CDR3 with reference TRBV7-2 and TRBJ2-5 gives the whole variable domain GAGVSQSPSNKVTEKGKDVELRCDPISGHTALYWYRQSLGQGLEFLIYFQGNSAPDKSGLPSDRFSAERTGGSVSTLTIQRTQQEDSAVYLCASSGLAGGPYQETQYFGPGTRLLVL.

Relative to its sample, this clonotype is medium-sized (0.01 to 0.1%). The DNA for the CDR3 is TGCAGCGTTGAGACAGGGTCACAAGAGACCCAGTACTTC. Translated, it gives CSVETGSQETQYF. This rearrangement joins TRBV29-1 to TRBJ2-5, with TRBD1 matching 7 bases. Germline values: CDR1 SQVTM, CDR2 ANQGSEA. The J segment lost 2 bases and the V segment lost 3 bases, leaving 3 bases of the junction unmatched. This CDR3 has 13 amino acids.

This clonotype is classed as medium-sized (0.01 to 0.1%). The chain couples TRBV30 to TRBJ1-5, with a possible D match to TRBD1 (6 bases). The ends were cut back, 1 base at V and 2 bases at J, with 9 bases in the middle. Per germline, CDR1 GTSNPN and CDR2 SVGIG (reference sequence). CDR3 length equals 14 residues. CDR3 sequence (DNA): TGTGCCTGGAGTGGCAGGGGTGGCAATCAGCCCCAGCATTTT. Its translation: CAWSGRGGNQPQHF.

This clonotype was detected only a few times. V gene TRBV29-1 combines with J gene TRBJ2-1, with 8 bases matching TRBD2. The CDR3 consists of 14 residues. The J segment lost 3 bases and the V segment lost 5 bases, leaving 6 bases of the junction unmatched. The germline gives CDR1 SQVTM, CDR2 ANQGSEA. This CDR3 reads CSVPAGGLYNEQFF. CDR3 sequence (DNA): TGCAGCGTTCCCGCGGGGGGACTCTACAATGAGCAGTTCTTC.

This clonotype was observed a few times. The gene calls are TRBV11-3 and TRBJ2-7; 8 bases agree with TRBD1. CDR1 is SGHNT and CDR2 is YENEEA in the germline V gene. After removal of 3 bases from V and 3 bases from J, the junction contained 7 bases not matched to a gene. This CDR3 spans 15 amino acids. CDR3 DNA sequence: TGTGCCAGCAGCTTTGGGGACAGGACAGACTACGAGCAGTACTTC. Protein: CASSFGDRTDYEQYF.

The rearrangement links TRBV19 to TRBJ2-1; 7 bases agree with TRBD2. CDR3 length: 15 residues. J lost 4 bases, V lost 5 bases, and 8 bases had no gene match. In germline, CDR1 is LNHDA, CDR2 SQIVND (reference sequence). CDR3 protein: CASSHVAGPYNEQFF. The CDR3, as DNA: TGTGCCAGTAGTCATGTAGCGGGCCCTTACAATGAGCAGTTCTTC.

Points on this clonotype: A single base separates this from a much larger clone, so it may be a read error. The V gene is TRBV2, the J gene TRBJ1-2, with 11 bases lining up with TRBD1. The length of the CDR3 is 16 residues. CDR1 is SNHLY, CDR2 FYNNEI, per germline. CDR3 sequence reads: CASSAGQGVKIYGFTF. The CDR3 coding sequence is TGTGCCAGCAGCGCGGGACAGGGGGTTAAAATCTATGGCTTCACCTTC.

Within the sample, this clonotype is medium-sized. The V gene is TRBV19, the J gene TRBJ2-5, with D possibly being TRBD1 or TRBD2 (5 bases each). Germline values: CDR1 LNHDA, CDR2 SQIVND (reference sequence). V dropped 8 bases and J dropped 5 bases, with 12 bases sitting between them. The CDR3 covers 12 residues. CDR3: CASGGWGETQYF. In DNA form, the CDR3 reads TGTGCCAGTGGGGGTTGGGGTGAGACCCAGTACTTC.

This clonotype is medium-sized (0.01 to 0.1%) by share. The chain combines TRBV27 with TRBJ2-5; D is ambiguous. CDR1 is MNHEY, CDR2 SMNVEV, per germline (reference sequence). The CDR3 runs 13 residues. The ends were cut back, 9 bases at V and 5 bases at J, with 16 bases in the middle. CDR3 residues: CASVVDLYETQYF. The CDR3, as DNA: TGTGCCAGTGTTGTGGACCTCTACGAGACCCAGTACTTC.

By share of the sample, this clonotype is medium-sized. The V and J genes are TRBV19 and TRBJ2-3, with TRBD2 matching 11 bases. After removal of 4 bases from V and 13 bases from J, the junction contained 10 bases not matched to a gene. The length of the CDR3 is 14 residues. Germline lookup yields CDR1 LNHDA and CDR2 SQIVND (reference sequence). The CDR3 is CASSTEGTSGDKYF. CDR3 DNA sequence: TGTGCCAGTAGTACAGAGGGGACTAGCGGAGACAAGTATTTT. Looking up the rest from reference TRBV19 and TRBJ2-3 gives the full variable domain: DGGITQSPKYLFRKEGQNVTLSCEQNLNHDAMYWYRQDPGQGLRLIYYSQIVNDFQKGDIAEGYSVSREKKESFPLTVTSAQKNPTAFYLCASSTEGTSGDKYFGPGTRLTVL.

This clonotype rates as medium-sized (0.01 to 0.1%). J is TRBJ2-2 and V is TRBV19, with 10 bases identical to TRBD1. Germline CDR1 LNHDA, CDR2 SQIVND (reference sequence). The CDR3 has 13 residues. J was trimmed by 4 bases and V by 11 bases; bases with no gene match: 4. This chain's CDR3 is CAGGQGITGELFF. The CDR3 coding sequence is TGTGCCGGGGGACAGGGGATCACCGGGGAGCTGTTTTTT.

This clonotype is medium-sized (0.01 to 0.1%) within its sample. This sequence joins TRBV27 and TRBJ2-7; D may be TRBD2 (6 bases). The CDR3 loop spans 16 amino acids. Germline CDR1 is MNHEY and CDR2 is SMNVEV (reference sequence). The V end was cut by 2 bases, the J end by 5 bases, with 19 bases between. CDR3 DNA sequence: TGTGCCAGCAGTTTACTGGACGGGGGAGCGTTCCACGAGCAGTACTTC. Its translation: CASSLLDGGAFHEQYF.